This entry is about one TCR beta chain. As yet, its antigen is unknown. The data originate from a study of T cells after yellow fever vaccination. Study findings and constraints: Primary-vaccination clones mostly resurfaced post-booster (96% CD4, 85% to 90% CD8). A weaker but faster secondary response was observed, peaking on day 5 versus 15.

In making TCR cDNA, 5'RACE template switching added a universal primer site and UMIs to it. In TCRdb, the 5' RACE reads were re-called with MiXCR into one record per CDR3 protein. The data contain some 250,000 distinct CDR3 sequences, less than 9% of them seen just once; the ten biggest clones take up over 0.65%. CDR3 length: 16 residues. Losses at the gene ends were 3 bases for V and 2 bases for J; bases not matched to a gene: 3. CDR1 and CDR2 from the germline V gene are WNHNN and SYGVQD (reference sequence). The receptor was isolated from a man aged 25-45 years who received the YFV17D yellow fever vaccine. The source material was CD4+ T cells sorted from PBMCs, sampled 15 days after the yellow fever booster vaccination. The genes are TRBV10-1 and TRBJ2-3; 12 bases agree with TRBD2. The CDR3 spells CASSDRTSGNTDTQYF. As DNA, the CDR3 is TGCGCCAGCAGTGACCGGACTAGCGGGAACACAGATACGCAGTATTTT.